Following are 12 T cell receptor beta chains from one sample sequenced in a study of siplizumab effects on memory and regulatory T cells. Sequencing used immunoSEQ multiplex PCR; TCRdb keeps in-frame clones, though not all of them. The sample includes over 90,000 clones, about 94% of them seen just once. Material for sequencing was CD4+ T cells sorted from blood. Receptors were obtained from a human donor in good health.

This clone was seen a single time. This rearrangement joins TRBV9 to TRBJ2-7; D is uncertain. The CDR3 extends over 14 amino acids. Germline-derived CDR1 and CDR2 are SGDLS and YYNGEE. With 4 bases removed from V and 2 bases from J, the gap between germline ends came to 13 bases. The CDR3 DNA sequence: TGTGCCAGCAGCAGGACGGAATCTACCTACGAGCAGTACTTC. Amino acid sequence: CASSRTESTYEQYF.

The rearrangement links TRBV11-2 to TRBJ2-3; tentatively, D is TRBD1 (6 bases). Trimming took off 6 bases at V and 1 base at J, with 20 bases between the two ends. Looked up from germline, CDR1 is SGHAT and CDR2 is FQNNGV. CDR3 length: 17 residues. The CDR3 DNA follows: TGTGCCAGCAGAACCCGACAGGCCCCGCTTGGCACAGATACGCAGTATTTT. It is translated as CASRTRQAPLGTDTQYF. Based on the CDR3 plus reference TRBV11-2 and TRBJ2-3, the full variable domain is EAGVAQSPRYKIIEKRQSVAFWCNPISGHATLYWYQQILGQGPKLLIQFQNNGVVDDSQLPKDRFSAERLKGVDSTLKIQPAKLEDSAVYLCASRTRQAPLGTDTQYFGPGTRLTVL.

The DNA for the CDR3 is TGTGCCAGCAGCCCGGGGACAGGGGCTGGCGAGCAGTACTTC. It translates to CASSPGTGAGEQYF. The chain links TRBV5-4 to TRBJ2-7; TRBD1 matches at 10 bases. The J segment lost 6 bases and the V segment lost 4 bases, leaving 7 bases of the junction unmatched. CDR1 and CDR2 (germline): SGHNT, YYREEE (reference sequence). The CDR3 is 14 residues long. Full variable domain (remainder filled in from reference TRBV5-4 and TRBJ2-7): ETGVTQSPTHLIKTRGQQVTLRCSSQSGHNTVSWYQQALGQGPQFIFQYYREEENGRGNFPPRFSGLQFPNYSSELNVNALELDDSALYLCASSPGTGAGEQYFGPGTRLTVT.

The chain combines TRBV7-2 with TRBJ2-7; 9 bases agree with TRBD1. The CDR3 has 14 residues. The ends lost 3 bases at V and 6 bases at J; junction bases unmatched: 6. CDR1 is SGHTA, CDR2 FQGNSA, per germline. The CDR3 DNA reads as TGTGCCAGCAGCTTTAGGGACAGGGATGGCGAGCAGTACTTC. Its translation is CASSFRDRDGEQYF.

The chain links TRBV6-4 to TRBJ2-2; the match to TRBD1 covers 9 bases. Per the germline V gene, CDR1 is MRHNA and CDR2 is SNTAGT. J was trimmed by 5 bases and V by 6 bases; bases with no gene match: 7. The CDR3 runs 15 residues. CDR3 DNA: TGTGCCAGCAGGCACAGGGGGCATGGAACCGGGGAGCTGTTTTTT. Amino acids: CASRHRGHGTGELFF.

V is TRBV28 and J is TRBJ1-5; 9 bases align to TRBD1. The CDR3 sequence is 15 residues long. With V trimmed by 6 bases and J by 7 bases, 10 bases remained unmatched. CDR1 and CDR2 from the germline V gene are MDHEN and SYDVKM. This chain's CDR3 is CASRPPGQGGQPQHF. In DNA, the CDR3 is TGTGCCAGCAGACCTCCGGGACAGGGTGGCCAGCCCCAGCATTTT.

The V call is TRBV7-2, the J call TRBJ1-1; D call uncertain. V was clipped by 4 bases and J by 3 bases, with 9 bases between them. In germline, CDR1 is SGHTA, CDR2 FQGNSA. This CDR3 is 13 amino acids long. The CDR3 coding sequence is TGTGCCAGCAGCTCGACCATATACACTGAAGCTTTCTTT. This gives the protein CASSSTIYTEAFF.

This rearrangement joins TRBV5-4 to TRBJ2-1; the D gene is possibly TRBD2 (5 bases). V was cut by 0 bases and J by 0 bases, with 10 bases left in between. CDR1 is SGHNT, CDR2 YYREEE, per germline (reference sequence). The CDR3 is 16 amino acids. The CDR3 reads CASSLGGAASYNEQFF. DNA of the CDR3: TGTGCCAGCAGCTTGGGCGGAGCGGCCTCCTACAATGAGCAGTTCTTC. Full variable domain (missing parts from reference TRBV5-4 and TRBJ2-1): ETGVTQSPTHLIKTRGQQVTLRCSSQSGHNTVSWYQQALGQGPQFIFQYYREEENGRGNFPPRFSGLQFPNYSSELNVNALELDDSALYLCASSLGGAASYNEQFFGPGTRLTVL.

The V and J genes are TRBV28 and TRBJ2-2; tentatively, D is TRBD1 (7 bases). Germline-derived CDR1 and CDR2 are MDHEN and SYDVKM. CDR3 length: 12 amino acids. V lost 7 bases and J lost 8, with 11 bases in between. In DNA, the CDR3 is TGTGCCAGCAAGGAGGGGGCGGGGGAGCTGTTTTTT. Protein product: CASKEGAGELFF. Filled out from reference TRBV28 and TRBJ2-2, the complete variable domain reads DVKVTQSSRYLVKRTGEKVFLECVQDMDHENMFWYRQDPGLGLRLIYFSYDVKMKEKGDIPEGYSVSREKKERFSLILESASTNQTSMYLCASKEGAGELFFGEGSRLTVL.

This chain joins TRBV10-1 and TRBJ2-7; TRBD1 matches 12 bases. Per germline, CDR1 WNHNN and CDR2 SYGVQD (reference sequence). The trim removed 6 bases at V and 9 bases at J, leaving 30 bases unmatched. The CDR3 covers 21 residues. This CDR3 reads CASSRSDVRGQGARPLLRQYF. The CDR3 coding sequence is TGCGCCAGCAGCCGATCAGACGTCCGGGGACAGGGGGCCCGTCCCCTCCTTAGGCAGTACTTC.

This chain connects TRBV29-1 to TRBJ2-1; D may match TRBD1 or TRBD2 (5 bases each). V lost 5 bases, J lost 2 bases, and 22 bases lay in between. This CDR3 is 17 amino acids long. Germline lookup yields CDR1 SQVTM and CDR2 ANQGSEA. The DNA of the CDR3 is TGCAGCGTTCTCGGGACCGAACGCTCTTCCACCTACAATGAGCAGTTCTTC. It specifies CSVLGTERSSTYNEQFF.

The chain employs TRBV11-2 and TRBJ2-5; 10 nucleotides agree with TRBD1. With V trimmed by 5 bases and J by 7 bases, 10 bases remained unmatched. CDR1 is SGHAT, CDR2 FQNNGV, per germline. CDR3 size: 15 residues. The CDR3 nucleotides are TGTGCCAGCAGCCGAGGGACAGGGGATATCGGGACCCAGTACTTC. Its protein product is CASSRGTGDIGTQYF.